This TCR beta chain was recorded in a study of T cell responses to AZD1222 COVID-19 vaccine. General study results and limits: The donor cohort was predominantly white British with a female majority, and clonal diversity may have been underestimated. Rises in breadth and depth of Spike-specific TCRs came after two AZD1222 doses.

TCRdb's table, derived via immunoSEQ multiplex PCR, lists solely in-frame clones and lacks some. The sample includes tens of thousands of clones, 80% to 90% of them seen just once. In the case of this clone: Its specificity is unknown. Other DNA sequences in the sample encode the same CDR3.

Samples with a second dose at about 4 or about 12 weeks were pooled together. CDR3 length: 12 residues. Trimming left V 1 base short and J 8 bases short, with 8 bases between. Germline V gene sequence: CDR1 SGHAT, CDR2 FQNNGV. The source is an adult who received the AZD1222 COVID-19 vaccine. Sequencing was performed on peripheral blood, taken 28 days after the second AZD1222 dose. The V gene is TRBV11-2, the J gene TRBJ1-2, with D unresolved. Here the CDR3 DNA reads TGTGCCAGCAGCTTAGGGGTTTTCGGCTACACCTTC. It encodes CASSLGVFGYTF.